The 5 T cell receptor beta chains in this list originate from one sample, sequenced in a study of cytomegalovirus exposure and HLA in healthy donors. The study ran its PCR with 60 Vbeta and 13 Jbeta primers. Some clones are missing from TCRdb's copy, which holds only in-frame ones; the method was immunoSEQ multiplex PCR. The sample lists tens of thousands of clones, about three quarters seen once, with 9% to 10% in the top ten. Source material: PBMCs. Source of these receptors: a man aged 35 to 55 in good health and CMV-seronegative.

The chain has TRBV5-4 and TRBJ2-2; maybe TRBD1 (8 bases). Trimming stripped 0 bases from V and 9 bases from J, with 15 bases between. The CDR3 has 15 residues. Germline V gives CDR1 SGHNT, CDR2 YYREEE (reference sequence). CDR3 sequence: CASSLGQGRDRELFF. Written as DNA, the CDR3 is TGTGCCAGCAGCTTGGGACAGGGGAGGGATAGGGAGCTGTTTTTT. Full variable domain (outside the CDR3, taken from reference TRBV5-4 and TRBJ2-2): ETGVTQSPTHLIKTRGQQVTLRCSSQSGHNTVSWYQQALGQGPQFIFQYYREEENGRGNFPPRFSGLQFPNYSSELNVNALELDDSALYLCASSLGQGRDRELFFGEGSRLTVL.

This chain connects TRBV7-2 to TRBJ2-3, with a tentative D call TRBD1 (6 bases). V was clipped by 5 bases and J by 6 bases, with 15 bases between them. This CDR3 is built from 14 residues. The germline V gene encodes CDR1 SGHTA and CDR2 FQGNSA. CDR3 nucleotide sequence: TGTGCCAGCAGCATGGGTAGGGGGTGGGATACGCAGTATTTT. It encodes CASSMGRGWDTQYF.

The CDR3 here is CASSPKSTNTGELFF. The CDR3 DNA follows: TGTGCCAGCAGCCCCAAAAGCACGAACACCGGGGAGCTGTTTTTT. J is TRBJ2-2 and V is TRBV5-4, with unresolved D. V lost 4 bases, J lost 0 bases, and 10 bases lay in between. CDR1 is SGHNT and CDR2 is YYREEE in the germline V gene (reference sequence). The CDR3 has 15 amino acids. The whole variable domain, filled in from reference TRBV5-4 and TRBJ2-2, reads ETGVTQSPTHLIKTRGQQVTLRCSSQSGHNTVSWYQQALGQGPQFIFQYYREEENGRGNFPPRFSGLQFPNYSSELNVNALELDDSALYLCASSPKSTNTGELFFGEGSRLTVL.

This chain connects TRBV6-6 to TRBJ2-4; tentatively, D is TRBD2 (6 bases). CDR1 is MNHNY, CDR2 SVGAGI, per germline (reference sequence). This CDR3 has 14 residues. V was clipped by 0 bases and J by 8 bases, with 11 bases between them. The DNA for the CDR3 is TGTGCCAGCAGTTACTCTCACCAGCGGGACATTCAGTACTTC. Protein: CASSYSHQRDIQYF.

This rearrangement joins TRBV10-2 to TRBJ1-2; D gene unclear. V gave up 6 bases and J gave up 0 bases, with 11 bases separating them. Germline V gene lookup returns CDR1 WSHSY and CDR2 SAAADI. The CDR3 runs 14 residues. As DNA, the CDR3 is TGCGCCAGCAGCCCAGGCTCAGCTAACTATGGCTACACCTTC. This codes for CASSPGSANYGYTF.